This entry lists 5 T cell receptor beta chains sequenced from one sample in a study of T cell responses to AZD1222 COVID-19 vaccine. TCRdb's copy holds only in-frame clones and misses some; the assay was immunoSEQ multiplex PCR. The sample shows about 170,000 clones, around nine tenths of them seen only once. The material was peripheral blood, obtained on day 0 of AZD1222 vaccination. The receptors shown here come from an adult in good health.

The chain uses TRBV3-1 (or the pseudogene TRBV3-2) and TRBJ1-2; 7 bases match TRBD1. V lost 3 bases to trimming and J lost 3 bases; unmatched junction nucleotides: 7. Germline V gene data show CDR1 as LGHDT and CDR2 as YNNKEL (reference sequence). This CDR3 has 15 residues. The CDR3 DNA reads TGTGCCAGCAGCCATCCGGGACAGAGTGACTATGGCTACACCTTC. This gives the protein CASSHPGQSDYGYTF.

The rearrangement joins TRBV5-6 to TRBJ2-7, with 11 bases lining up with TRBD2. CDR1 and CDR2 (germline): SGHDT, YYEEEE. This CDR3 has 18 residues. V dropped 3 bases and J dropped 2; count of bases not matched to a gene: 13. The CDR3 reads CASSWRTSSGGPTYEQYF. The CDR3 DNA is TGTGCCAGCAGCTGGAGAACTTCTAGCGGGGGGCCCACCTACGAGCAGTACTTC. Together with reference TRBV5-6 and TRBJ2-7, the CDR3 gives the full variable domain: DAGVTQSPTHLIKTRGQQVTLRCSPKSGHDTVSWYQQALGQGPQFIFQYYEEEERQRGNFPDRFSGHQFPNYSSELNVNALLLGDSALYLCASSWRTSSGGPTYEQYFGPGTRLTVT.

The chain couples TRBV6-6 to TRBJ2-5; D is ambiguous. Trimming left V 0 bases short and J 5 bases short, with 10 bases between. The CDR3 runs to 14 residues. The V gene's germline CDR1 is MNHNY and CDR2 SVGAGI (reference sequence). The CDR3 loop reads CASSYSTAPETQYF. CDR3 nucleotides: TGTGCCAGCAGTTACTCGACGGCACCGGAGACCCAGTACTTC.

The chain couples TRBV7-9 to TRBJ2-2; unclear D gene. CDR3 size: 16 residues. Trimming removed 5 bases at V and 0 bases at J, with 13 bases between. Germline loops: CDR1 SEHNR, CDR2 FQNEAQ (reference sequence). The CDR3 DNA sequence: TGTGCCAGCAGCGATCCCCGGGCCACGAACACCGGGGAGCTGTTTTTT. It codes for CASSDPRATNTGELFF.

This clone appeared a single time. This chain links TRBV9 with TRBJ2-7; possibly TRBD1 or TRBD2 for D (5 bases each). There are 14 residues in the CDR3. V was clipped by 4 bases and J by 3 bases, with 14 bases between them. Germline V gives CDR1 SGDLS, CDR2 YYNGEE. The chain's CDR3 is CASSSGTGSYEQYF. The CDR3 nucleotides are TGTGCCAGCAGCTCCGGGACCGGTAGCTACGAGCAGTACTTC.